This T cell receptor beta chain originates from a study of identical twins. Study outcomes and limitations: Reduced insertions were recorded for abundant cord blood beta clonotypes, with no such pattern in memory repertoires. Out-of-frame alpha sequences common to twins exhibited a surplus of low generation probability.

Trimming left V 3 bases short and J 2 bases short, with 8 bases between. The CDR3 is 13 amino acids. The germline V gene has CDR1 SNHLY and CDR2 FYNNEI. Healthy Caucasians provided all donations. Notes on this clonotype: Its antigen is currently unknown.

TCRdb reprocessed the 5' RACE reads with MiXCR, giving one entry per CDR3 protein. The sample has under 250,000 distinct CDR3 sequences, roughly 13% seen once. These data were likewise used in another study, on yellow fever vaccine responses in identical twins. This second study says: Reportedly, twins' vaccine T cell responses looked partly convergent and partly personalized.

The specimen sequenced was memory (CD45RO+) T cells sorted from blood. The receptor was derived from a young woman in good health. The chain recombines TRBV2 with TRBJ2-7; D is possibly TRBD1 (5 bases). The CDR3 DNA sequence: TGTGCCAGCAGTGAGACAGTCACCTACGAGCAGTACTTC. Translated, it gives CASSETVTYEQYF.